This is a list of T cell receptor beta chains from one sample in a study of blood T cell repertoires in COVID-19. Sequencing was performed with immunoSEQ multiplex PCR; in TCRdb, only in-frame clones are kept and a portion is missing. The sample contains approximately 44,000 clones, about 87% of which appear only once. The sequenced material came from peripheral blood. The receptors shown here come from a woman between 40 and 55 years old with acute or convalescent COVID-19. CDR3s include the opening cysteine and the closing phenylalanine or tryptophan. Each record gives: V gene, J gene, CDR3 protein.

TRBV12-3/TRBV12-4	TRBJ2-5	CASSPPGRETQYF
TRBV25-1	TRBJ1-6	CASRSTGYNSPLHF
TRBV10-3	TRBJ1-2	CAISAAGSYGYTF
TRBV28	TRBJ2-5	CASSFQGLETQYF
TRBV6-2/TRBV6-3	TRBJ1-2	CASSYSGTDYGYTF
TRBV3-1/TRBV3-2	TRBJ2-5	CASSWGLAVSSETQYF
TRBV14	TRBJ1-1	CASTKGRGTEAFF
TRBV7-3	TRBJ1-1	CASSWGQPGRNTEAFF
TRBV7-3	TRBJ1-5	CASSIDSPDQPQHF
TRBV12-5	TRBJ1-5	CASGSEVPGQPQHF
TRBV2	TRBJ1-5	CASSDRRDRNNQPQHF
TRBV4-2	TRBJ2-7	CASSRDRNEQYF
TRBV2	TRBJ1-2	CASVDPGATGKGYTF
TRBV4-1	TRBJ1-3	CASSPPNRGPGNTIYF
TRBV28	TRBJ1-1	CASSLIQAEAFF
TRBV28	TRBJ1-5	CASSFPNSRGLHF
TRBV5-1	TRBJ2-3	CASSGTPSAFNTDTQYF
TRBV11-2	TRBJ1-3	CASSYPNMDSSGNTIYF
TRBV11-3	TRBJ1-1	CASSLTGTEAFF
TRBV7-9	TRBJ1-1	CASSQWTGGNTEAFF
TRBV30	TRBJ2-3	CAWSVRGSTLGTDTQYF
TRBV11-3	TRBJ2-1	CASSFSTAYNEQFF
TRBV5-4	TRBJ1-1	CASSLQRQGRANTEAFF
TRBV19	TRBJ1-1	CATREGRVAFF
TRBV6-5	TRBJ1-2	CASSRQGMDGYTF
TRBV6-5	TRBJ1-2	CASSYTGEGYTF
TRBV28	TRBJ1-6	CASSPRVNNSPLHF
TRBV28	TRBJ1-2	CASTSTPGTGYWYTF
TRBV18	TRBJ2-7	CASSLSKSGASYEQYF
TRBV29-1	TRBJ2-5	CSARDRGWETQYF
TRBV2	TRBJ1-5	CASSFDRVYGQPQHF
TRBV19	TRBJ2-1	CASSMRTGVFNEQFF